Listed here are 7 T cell receptor beta chains from one sample, sequenced in a study of early T cells in non-severe SARS-CoV-2 infection. TCRdb redid the calling of the 5' RACE reads with MiXCR, one entry per CDR3 protein. The sample records roughly 53,000 distinct CDR3 sequences, about 10% being singletons. The sample was whole blood. The receptor set was obtained from an adult who was a healthcare worker with PCR-confirmed SARS-CoV-2 infection or an uninfected control (not recorded which).

This clonotype was found a few times. The gene calls are TRBV24-1 and TRBJ2-1; 7 bases match TRBD1. CDR3 length: 11 amino acids. Germline V lookup: CDR1 KGHDR, CDR2 SFDVKD. V lost 12 bases, J lost 6 bases, and 4 bases stayed unmatched. The CDR3 here is CAPEGANEQFF. For the CDR3, the DNA is TGTGCCCCCGAGGGGGCCAATGAGCAGTTCTTC.

This clonotype was detected many times. The rearrangement links TRBV6-1 to TRBJ2-1; a possible D gene is TRBD2 (6 bases). Trimming took 6 bases from V and 3 from J, leaving 15 bases between them. The CDR3 extends over 15 amino acids. Germline CDR1 reads MNHNS; CDR2 reads SASEGT. The CDR3 reads CASSSGLSRYNEQFF. CDR3 coding DNA: TGTGCCAGCAGCTCGGGACTTTCTCGCTACAATGAGCAGTTCTTC.

This clonotype was counted a few times. This sequence joins TRBV7-6 and TRBJ2-7; the match to TRBD2 covers 7 bases. J gave up 3 bases and V 5 bases, and 10 bases lay outside the gene matches. This CDR3 is 15 amino acids long. From germline, CDR1 is SGHVS and CDR2 FNYEAQ. DNA for the CDR3: TGTGCCAGCAGCCTTAGTGGCGGGGGAATCTACGAGCAGTACTTC. Translation: CASSLSGGGIYEQYF. Using reference TRBV7-6 and TRBJ2-7 for the parts outside the CDR3, the full variable domain is GAGVSQSPRYKVTKRGQDVALRCDPISGHVSLYWYRQALGQGPEFLTYFNYEAQQDKSGLPNDRFSAERPEGSISTLTIQRTEQRDSAMYRCASSLSGGGIYEQYFGPGTRLTVT.

There are many counts of this clonotype. This rearrangement joins TRBV29-1 to TRBJ2-7; D possibly corresponds to TRBD2 (6 bases). CDR1 SQVTM and CDR2 ANQGSEA come from the germline V gene. CDR3 length equals 13 residues. V lost 3 bases to trimming and J lost 2 bases, with 11 bases between them. CDR3 sequence reads: CSVDSGGPYEQYF. The CDR3 coding sequence is TGCAGCGTTGATTCCGGGGGTCCCTACGAGCAGTACTTC.

Many counts were recorded for this clonotype. V usage is TRBV12-3 or TRBV12-4 and J usage is TRBJ2-3, with D tentatively TRBD1 (5 bases). Trimming cost V 5 bases and J 4 bases, with 13 bases left between them. The CDR3 covers 14 residues. CDR3 DNA: TGTGCCAGCAGTAACTTGGGGCGCGCAGATACGCAGTATTTT. This sequence encodes CASSNLGRADTQYF.

This chain connects TRBV20-1 to TRBJ1-5; D possibly corresponds to TRBD1 (5 bases). The V and J ends lost 5 bases and 4 bases respectively, with 15 bases between them. The CDR3 loop spans 14 amino acids. CDR1 and CDR2 from the germline V gene are DFQATT and SNEGSKA (reference sequence). CDR3 in amino acids: CSAGTRGDNQPQHF. Here the CDR3 DNA reads TGCAGTGCTGGCACCCGGGGGGATAATCAGCCCCAGCATTTT.

This chain joins TRBV29-1 and TRBJ2-7, with D hard to call. The CDR3 runs to 13 residues. V was shortened by 0 bases and J by 4 bases, with 10 bases between the two germline ends. The germline V gene has CDR1 SQVTM and CDR2 ANQGSEA. As DNA, the CDR3 is TGCAGCGTTGAAGACCAGACCATGTACGAGCAGTACTTC. It translates to CSVEDQTMYEQYF.